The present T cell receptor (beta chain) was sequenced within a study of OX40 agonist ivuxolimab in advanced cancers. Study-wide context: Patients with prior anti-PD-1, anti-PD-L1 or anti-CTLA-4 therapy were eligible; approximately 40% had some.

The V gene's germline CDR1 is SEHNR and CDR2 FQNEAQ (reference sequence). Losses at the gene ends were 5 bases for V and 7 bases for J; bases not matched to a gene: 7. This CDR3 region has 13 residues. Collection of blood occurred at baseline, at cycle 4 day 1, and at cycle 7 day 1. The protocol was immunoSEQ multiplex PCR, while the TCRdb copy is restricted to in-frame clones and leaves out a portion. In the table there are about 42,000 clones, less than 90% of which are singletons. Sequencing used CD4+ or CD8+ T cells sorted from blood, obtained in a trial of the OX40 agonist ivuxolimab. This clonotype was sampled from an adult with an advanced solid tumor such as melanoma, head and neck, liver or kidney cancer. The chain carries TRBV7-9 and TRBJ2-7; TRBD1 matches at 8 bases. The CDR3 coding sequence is TGTGCCAGCAGCGGCCGGACAGGGTCTGAGCAGTACTTC. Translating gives CASSGRTGSEQYF.